This entry describes one TCR beta chain. Clones were read by immunoSEQ multiplex PCR, and TCRdb kept only the in-frame ones, dropping some. The table lists some 250,000 clones, approximately 91% of them singletons, with roughly 0.8% in the top ten. This specimen belongs to a study of blood T cell repertoires in COVID-19. Background on the study: From T cells, B-cell-depleted T cells, or PBMCs came the material, which was cDNA or gDNA.

The CDR3 has 16 amino acids. The V gene's germline CDR1 is MRHNA and CDR2 SNTAGT. After removal of 3 bases from V and 4 bases from J, the junction contained 8 bases not matched to a gene. Sequenced sample: peripheral blood. This sequence joins TRBV6-4 and TRBJ2-5; TRBD2 matches 10 bases. The TCR comes from a woman younger than 45 with acute or convalescent COVID-19. Here the CDR3 reads CASSEQASGSGETQYF. CDR3 nucleotide sequence: TGTGCCAGCAGTGAACAGGCTAGCGGGAGTGGAGAGACCCAGTACTTC.